A single sample gave rise to the 16 T cell receptor beta chains below, sequenced in a study of OX40 agonist ivuxolimab in advanced cancers. Measured with immunoSEQ multiplex PCR; TCRdb has only the in-frame clones, and not every one. The table lists around 62,000 clones, 77% of them singletons, with around 1.5% in the top ten. The specimen was CD4+ or CD8+ T cells sorted from blood, collected in a trial of the OX40 agonist ivuxolimab. The receptors here all came from an adult with an advanced solid tumor such as melanoma, head and neck, liver or kidney cancer.

The rearrangement joins TRBV7-3 to TRBJ2-7; D call uncertain. V lost 0 bases, J lost 4 bases, and 10 bases lay in between. The CDR3 is 14 amino acids. Germline assignment: CDR1 SGHTA and CDR2 FQGTGA. The CDR3 here is CASSLTGSVYEQYF. The DNA of the CDR3 is TGTGCCAGCAGCTTAACAGGATCGGTTTACGAGCAGTACTTC.

CDR3 DNA: TGTGCCAGTAGTATAGAAACCGGGACTAGCGGGGGAGCCGAGCAGTTCTTC. As protein: CASSIETGTSGGAEQFF. The chain links TRBV19 to TRBJ2-1; TRBD2 matches 14 bases. The CDR3 loop spans 17 amino acids. J gave up 10 bases and V 0 bases, and 8 bases lay outside the gene matches. From germline, CDR1 is LNHDA and CDR2 SQIVND (reference sequence).

The CDR3 DNA reads TGTGCCGGGGGGGGAAGGACTAGCGGGAGGTTAGGAGGTAGGGTTCTAGAGACCCAGTACTTC. Its protein is CAGGGRTSGRLGGRVLETQYF. The rearrangement links TRBV30 to TRBJ2-5, with 14 bases identical to TRBD2. The CDR3 is made up of 21 amino acids. The J segment lost 4 bases and the V segment lost 8 bases, leaving 27 bases of the junction unmatched. Germline V gene lookup returns CDR1 GTSNPN and CDR2 SVGIG (reference sequence).

V usage is TRBV21-1 and J usage is TRBJ2-1; the table gives TRBD1 as D, unverified against the DNA. TRBV21-1 is labeled a pseudogene. The length of the CDR3 is 17 residues. In nucleotides, the CDR3 is TGTGCCAGCAGCAAGGGCTGGGGCAGTTGCTCCTACAATGAGCAGTTCTTC. Residues: CASSKGWGSCSYNEQFF.

With regard to this clone: This sample also contains other DNA sequences that code for the same CDR3. This chain uses TRBV15 with TRBJ2-5; 9 nucleotides match TRBD2. V was pared by 0 bases and J by 5 bases, with 16 bases of the junction left unmatched. Germline lookup yields CDR1 LNHNV and CDR2 YYDKDF (reference sequence). The CDR3 totals 19 residues. CDR3 in amino acids: CATSRDFGLGSGSVETQYF. CDR3 coding DNA: TGTGCCACCAGCAGAGATTTTGGTTTAGGTAGCGGGAGTGTGGAGACCCAGTACTTC.

This clone was observed many times. The chain has TRBV30 and TRBJ1-1, with 8 bases lining up with TRBD1. The CDR3 extends over 14 amino acids. The germline CDR1 and CDR2 sequences are GTSNPN and SVGIG (reference sequence). V trimming: 7 bases; J trimming: 0 bases; junction bases outside the gene matches: 7. CDR3 sequence: CAYGQGGVNTEAFF. The CDR3 DNA sequence: TGTGCCTATGGACAGGGCGGAGTGAACACTGAAGCTTTCTTT.

The chain carries TRBV18 and TRBJ1-1; D is ambiguous. CDR1 is KGHSH and CDR2 is LQKENI in the germline V gene. The V gene lost 5 bases and the J gene lost 2 bases, with 9 bases spanning the gap. The CDR3 runs to 13 residues. The CDR3 protein is CASSMAVNTEAFF. Written as DNA, the CDR3 is TGTGCCAGCTCAATGGCAGTTAACACTGAAGCTTTCTTT.

The genes are TRBV7-6 and TRBJ1-1; D is ambiguous. Germline CDR1 is SGHVS and CDR2 is FNYEAQ. CDR3 size: 13 residues. V dropped 1 base and J dropped 4 bases, with 7 bases sitting between them. CDR3 region: CASSLGEFTEAFF. CDR3 bases: TGTGCCAGCAGCTTAGGCGAGTTCACTGAAGCTTTCTTT.

This sequence joins TRBV5-6 and TRBJ2-7; D gene unclear. The germline gives CDR1 SGHDT, CDR2 YYEEEE. Trimming shortened V by 2 bases and J by 4 bases, and 13 bases separated the two germline ends. The CDR3 covers 14 residues. In nucleotides, the CDR3 is TGTGCCAGCAGCTTAAGGATAACTCGTTACGAGCAGTACTTC. Residues: CASSLRITRYEQYF.

The gene calls are TRBV5-5 and TRBJ1-3; D is unresolved. Deletions cut 5 bases from V and 0 bases from J, with 9 bases between. Germline values: CDR1 SGHKS, CDR2 YYEKEE (reference sequence). The CDR3 is 14 residues long. The CDR3 nucleotides are TGTGCCAGCAGGTGGATGGACTCTGGAAACACCATATATTTT. Translation: CASRWMDSGNTIYF.

This clone has only a few counts. This chain joins TRBV7-9 and TRBJ2-1; 12 positions match TRBD2. J gave up 8 bases and V 5 bases, and 7 bases lay outside the gene matches. Germline CDR1 SEHNR, CDR2 FQNEAQ (reference sequence). The CDR3 length is 15 residues. The CDR3: CASSPGLAGRDEQFF. The CDR3 nucleotides read TGTGCCAGCAGCCCCGGACTAGCGGGAAGGGATGAGCAGTTCTTC.

This clone appeared many times. The J gene is TRBJ1-1, the V gene TRBV4-1, with a tentative D call TRBD1 (5 bases). Between the trimmed V and J ends, which lost 2 bases and 13 bases, there was a span of 11 bases. The CDR3 extends over 11 amino acids. Germline CDR1 is MGHRA and CDR2 is YSYEKL. CDR3 nucleotides: TGCGCCAGCAGCCAAAATAACAGGTTTTTCTTT. It codes for CASSQNNRFFF.

The CDR3 DNA follows: TGCGCCAGCAGTGAGGAAGGGGGCCTTCGAGCTTTCTTT. Protein: CASSEEGGLRAFF. The chain employs TRBV10-2 and TRBJ1-1; the match to TRBD1 covers 7 bases. This CDR3 has 13 residues. The germline V gene has CDR1 WSHSY and CDR2 SAAADI. The trim removed 2 bases at V and 10 bases at J, leaving 7 bases unmatched.

The chain is built from TRBV15 and TRBJ2-7; a weak D match, TRBD2 (5 bases). The length of the CDR3 is 13 residues. Germline CDR1 is LNHNV and CDR2 is YYDKDF (reference sequence). The V gene lost 0 bases and the J gene lost 4 bases, with 7 bases spanning the gap. CDR3 in DNA: TGTGCCACCAGCAGAGATCCGGGGTACGAGCAGTACTTC. It codes for CATSRDPGYEQYF.

CDR3 sequence reads: CSVELAGGTRQYF. The CDR3 nucleotides read TGCAGCGTTGAACTAGCGGGGGGGACGAGGCAGTATTTT. The chain is built from TRBV29-1 and TRBJ2-3, with 12 bases matching TRBD2. This CDR3 has 13 amino acids. Germline CDR1 SQVTM, CDR2 ANQGSEA. V trimming: 2 bases; J trimming: 11 bases; junction bases outside the gene matches: 5.

The genes are TRBV2 and TRBJ2-1; D gene uncertain. V was shortened by 7 bases and J by 10 bases, with 14 bases between the two germline ends. Germline loops: CDR1 SNHLY, CDR2 FYNNEI. CDR3 length: 12 residues. The CDR3 here is CASTPYPTEQFF. The CDR3 DNA is TGTGCCAGCACGCCGTACCCCACCGAGCAGTTCTTC.